This T cell receptor beta chain was identified in a study of cytomegalovirus exposure and HLA in healthy donors. Points from the study as a whole: The authors later found TCR association rates varying by HLA locus, with DRB1 most and HLA-C fewest. The authors considered a cluster of highly shared sequence variants likely to be a sequencing artifact.

The CDR3 contains 14 residues. Germline CDR1 GTSNPN, CDR2 SVGIG (reference sequence). The V gene end was trimmed by 2 bases and the J gene end by 7 bases; junction bases not matched to a gene: 3. Note on this clone: As yet, its antigen is unknown.

The PCR employed 60 Vbeta primers together with 13 Jbeta primers. Per the study methods: The authors later counted tens of millions of unique TCR beta chains, approximately 10 million of them shared. The repertoire was sequenced with immunoSEQ multiplex PCR; TCRdb's copy has only in-frame clones and lacks some. For V, J and clone size, that table is used; D and trimming come from the DNA. Altogether over 130,000 clones are present, 79% being singletons, with the ten largest covering 6.3%. The TCR was taken from a man aged 45-60 years in good health and CMV-seropositive. Sample: PBMCs. The chain combines TRBV30 with TRBJ1-6; 9 bases align to TRBD1. CDR3 nucleotides: TGTGCCTGGAGTCGGACAGGGGTGAATTCACCCCTCCACTTT. The encoded protein is CAWSRTGVNSPLHF. The full variable domain, with the rest looked up from reference TRBV30 and TRBJ1-6, is SQTIHQWPATLVQPVGSPLSLECTVEGTSNPNLYWYRQAAGRGLQLLFYSVGIGQISSEVPQNLSASRPQDRQFILSSKKLLLSDSGFYLCAWSRTGVNSPLHFGNGTRLTVT.